Shown below are 22 T cell receptor beta chains from a single sample sequenced in a study of T-cell reconstitution after alpha-beta-depleted transplantation in children. It was with unique molecular identifiers that the TCRbeta library was prepared. TCRdb reprocessed the PCR reads with MiXCR, giving one entry per CDR3 protein. The sample records 400,000 to 500,000 distinct CDR3 sequences, 11% being singletons. This material consisted of PBMCs from the stem cell graft donor, taken from the stem cell graft. The source is a human donor who donated a stem cell graft to a child with acute myeloid leukemia.

V and J are TRBV13 and TRBJ2-7, with 7 bases lining up with TRBD1. CDR1 PRHDT and CDR2 FYEKMQ come from the germline V gene (reference sequence). The ends lost 5 bases at V and 2 bases at J; junction bases unmatched: 9. There are 15 residues in the CDR3. The CDR3 nucleotides read TGTGCCAGCAGCCCCGGGACAGCGAAAACCTACGAGCAGTACTTC. Its protein product is CASSPGTAKTYEQYF. The complete variable domain, with remaining parts taken from reference TRBV13 and TRBJ2-7, reads AAGVIQSPRHLIKEKRETATLKCYPIPRHDTVYWYQQGPGQDPQFLISFYEKMQSDKGSIPDRFSAQQFSDYHSELNMSSLELGDSALYFCASSPGTAKTYEQYFGPGTRLTVT.

This clonotype was observed a handful of times. The chain uses TRBV20-1 and TRBJ2-1, with TRBD2 matching 12 bases. CDR1 DFQATT and CDR2 SNEGSKA come from the germline V gene (reference sequence). V was clipped by 6 bases and J by 11 bases; unmatched bases: 11. The CDR3 runs 14 residues. The CDR3 nucleotides read TGCAGTGCCTCTTCTAGCGGGGGGGCCGAGAAGCAGTTCTTC. Residues: CSASSSGGAEKQFF.

V is TRBV20-1 and J is TRBJ2-7, with D uncertain. In germline, CDR1 is DFQATT, CDR2 SNEGSKA (reference sequence). V lost 6 bases, J lost 2 bases, and 17 bases lay in between. There are 14 residues in the CDR3. CDR3 region: CSASRVLDPYEQYF. CDR3 sequence (DNA): TGCAGTGCCAGTAGGGTGCTAGACCCCTACGAGCAGTACTTC.

This clonotype turned up a few times. The V call is TRBV5-1, the J call TRBJ1-1; no clear D. Germline V CDR1 and CDR2: SGHRS, YFSETQ. V lost 0 bases and J 3 bases, leaving 9 bases between the germline ends. CDR3 length equals 14 residues. The chain's CDR3 is CASSLAWKDTEAFF. In DNA, the CDR3 is TGCGCCAGCAGCTTGGCGTGGAAGGACACTGAAGCTTTCTTT.

The V gene is TRBV20-1, the J gene TRBJ2-7, with 9 bases aligning to TRBD1. The CDR3 sequence is 14 residues long. Germline-derived CDR1 and CDR2 are DFQATT and SNEGSKA (reference sequence). The V segment lost 0 bases and the J segment 8 bases; nucleotides outside the gene matches: 8. The CDR3 DNA reads TGCAGTGCTAGAGATGGGGACAGGGTTGACCAGCAGTACTTC. The encoded protein is CSARDGDRVDQQYF.

This chain links TRBV18 with TRBJ2-5; D remains unclear. Germline V CDR1 and CDR2: KGHSH, LQKENI. The CDR3 covers 16 residues. Trimming stripped 1 base from V and 1 base from J, with 13 bases between. The CDR3 reads CASSPREQSSQETQYF. The CDR3 DNA reads as TGTGCCAGCTCACCACGGGAACAGTCGAGCCAAGAGACCCAGTACTTC.

The sample holds many counts of this clonotype. This sequence joins TRBV6-1 and TRBJ1-1, with TRBD1 as a possible D gene (6 bases). This CDR3 has 13 residues. Between the trimmed V and J ends, which lost 8 bases and 5 bases, there was a span of 15 bases. In germline, CDR1 is MNHNS, CDR2 SASEGT. Here the CDR3 reads CASGARRGTEAFF. As DNA, the CDR3 is TGTGCCAGCGGTGCCAGGAGGGGGACTGAAGCTTTCTTT.

This clonotype was observed at least ten times. The rearrangement links TRBV18 to TRBJ2-5; TRBD2 matches at 10 bases. The length of the CDR3 is 15 residues. In germline, CDR1 is KGHSH, CDR2 LQKENI. After removal of 3 bases from V and 1 base from J, the junction contained 2 bases not matched to a gene. CDR3 nucleotides: TGTGCCAGCTCACCGGCTAGCGGGGGCCAAGAGACCCAGTACTTC. Translating it yields CASSPASGGQETQYF.

This clonotype was counted between two and nine times. This chain connects TRBV25-1 to TRBJ1-2; D ambiguous. The CDR3 covers 10 residues. Germline assignment: CDR1 MGHDK and CDR2 SYGVNS. V gave up 2 bases and J gave up 6 bases, with 1 base separating them. The CDR3 here is CASSENGYTF. The CDR3, as DNA: TGTGCCAGCAGTGAAAATGGCTACACCTTC.

This clonotype was recorded a few times. The gene calls are TRBV10-3 and TRBJ1-1; weak D call: TRBD1 (5 bases). The germline V gene has CDR1 ENHRY and CDR2 SYGVKD. V lost 0 bases and J lost 8, with 13 bases in between. The CDR3 runs to 14 residues. This CDR3 is CAISESAGQGEAFF. The CDR3 nucleotides are TGTGCCATCAGTGAGTCGGCGGGGCAGGGAGAAGCTTTCTTT.

This clonotype has at least ten counts. V and J are TRBV5-5 and TRBJ1-5; D is ambiguous. Germline CDR1 is SGHKS and CDR2 is YYEKEE (reference sequence). This CDR3 is 13 amino acids long. V gave up 1 base and J gave up 4 bases, with 6 bases separating them. The CDR3: CASSLMGNQPQHF. As DNA, the CDR3 is TGTGCCAGCAGCTTGATGGGGAATCAGCCCCAGCATTTT.

This clonotype was detected a few times. This chain links TRBV29-1 with TRBJ2-7, with 7 bases lining up with TRBD2. The CDR3 is made up of 14 amino acids. Trimming at V came to 1 base and at J to 2 bases, leaving 5 bases not matched to a gene. CDR1 and CDR2 from the germline V gene are SQVTM and ANQGSEA. The CDR3 sequence: CSVEAGTTTYEQYF. The CDR3, as DNA: TGCAGCGTTGAAGCCGGGACTACCACCTACGAGCAGTACTTC.

The gene calls are TRBV29-1 and TRBJ1-1; D gene ambiguous. CDR3 length: 14 amino acids. The V gene's germline CDR1 is SQVTM and CDR2 ANQGSEA. Trimming stripped 3 bases from V and 3 bases from J, with 14 bases between. The CDR3 nucleotides read TGCAGCGTTGAGAACAGCGGGCGGGACACTGAAGCTTTCTTT. Its protein is CSVENSGRDTEAFF. The full variable domain, its missing parts supplied by reference TRBV29-1 and TRBJ1-1, is SAVISQKPSRDICQRGTSLTIQCQVDSQVTMMFWYRQQPGQSLTLIATANQGSEATYESGFVIDKFPISRPNLTFSTLTVSNMSPEDSSIYLCSVENSGRDTEAFFGQGTRLTVV.

The chain has TRBV6-2 or TRBV6-3 and TRBJ2-2; no clear D gene. Trimming took off 1 base at V and 7 bases at J, with 4 bases between the two ends. This CDR3 has 12 residues. The germline V gene encodes CDR1 MNHEY and CDR2 SVGEGT. DNA for the CDR3: TGTGCCAGCAGTTACTACGGCGGGGAGCTGTTTTTT. Amino acids: CASSYYGGELFF.

Comments on this clonotype: A much larger clone lies one base from this, so it may be a read error. The V gene is TRBV20-1, the J gene TRBJ1-5; D is perhaps TRBD1 (6 bases). CDR3 length: 12 amino acids. From germline, CDR1 is DFQATT and CDR2 SNEGSKA (reference sequence). With 5 bases removed from V and 6 bases from J, the gap between germline ends came to 11 bases. CDR3 region: CSADRSGQPQHF. In nucleotides, the CDR3 is TGCAGTGCTGACAGGTCTGGTCAGCCCCAGCATTTT.

The V and J genes are TRBV29-1 and TRBJ1-2; 9 nucleotides agree with TRBD1. Trimming took 6 bases from V and 7 from J; bases not matched to a gene: 12. Germline lookup yields CDR1 SQVTM and CDR2 ANQGSEA. The CDR3 runs to 14 residues. CDR3 nucleotide sequence: TGCAGCGTCTCACAGGGGGCGACCGAGGGTGGCTACACCTTC. It translates to CSVSQGATEGGYTF.

The rearrangement links TRBV18 to TRBJ2-3, with 8 positions matching TRBD1. V lost 6 bases, J lost 3 bases, and 8 bases stayed unmatched. Germline V gene lookup returns CDR1 KGHSH and CDR2 LQKENI. This CDR3 has 15 residues. The CDR3 is CASSRTGYMTDTQYF. For the CDR3, the DNA is TGTGCCAGCTCGCGGACAGGGTATATGACAGATACGCAGTATTTT.

This clonotype has ten or more counts. The chain couples TRBV5-6 to TRBJ2-3; possibly TRBD2 for D (6 bases). The CDR3 is 15 amino acids. Germline V gene sequence: CDR1 SGHDT, CDR2 YYEEEE. Trimming removed 1 base at V and 0 bases at J, with 9 bases between. CDR3 region: CASSLRAGSTDTQYF. The CDR3 DNA sequence: TGTGCCAGCAGCTTGAGGGCGGGAAGCACAGATACGCAGTATTTT.

Comments on this clonotype: This may stem from a read error, because a much larger clone lies one nucleotide away. CDR3 sequence reads: CASSLERSQPQHF. DNA for the CDR3: TGTGCCAGCAGCTTAGAACGTAGTCAGCCCCAGCATTTT. This chain connects TRBV11-2 to TRBJ1-5; D unresolved. The CDR3 runs to 13 residues. Trimming took off 0 bases at V and 6 bases at J, with 6 bases between the two ends. Germline V gives CDR1 SGHAT, CDR2 FQNNGV.

The chain couples TRBV6-2 or TRBV6-3 to TRBJ2-5; 7 bases align to TRBD1. The CDR3 has 14 amino acids. J gave up 4 bases and V 6 bases, and 8 bases lay outside the gene matches. Germline V gives CDR1 MNHEY, CDR2 SVGEGT. The CDR3 protein is CASSKDRDRETQYF. The CDR3 DNA sequence: TGTGCCAGCAGCAAAGACAGGGATCGAGAGACCCAGTACTTC.

This clonotype was seen only a few times. This chain uses TRBV20-1 with TRBJ2-5, with D hard to call. The CDR3 is 13 amino acids. V lost 3 bases and J lost 2, with 10 bases in between. The germline gives CDR1 DFQATT, CDR2 SNEGSKA (reference sequence). The CDR3 DNA reads TGCAGTGCTAGGACGGTGGGGCAAGAGACCCAGTACTTC. Translated, it gives CSARTVGQETQYF.

The gene calls are TRBV12-3 or TRBV12-4 and TRBJ1-5; tentative D call: TRBD1 (5 bases). The CDR3 sequence is 17 residues long. Trimming removed 5 bases at V and 5 bases at J, with 22 bases between. The CDR3 DNA sequence: TGTGCCAGCAGTCCCCCGGGGCTCTTAGGGTTGGATCAGCCCCAGCATTTT. This sequence encodes CASSPPGLLGLDQPQHF.